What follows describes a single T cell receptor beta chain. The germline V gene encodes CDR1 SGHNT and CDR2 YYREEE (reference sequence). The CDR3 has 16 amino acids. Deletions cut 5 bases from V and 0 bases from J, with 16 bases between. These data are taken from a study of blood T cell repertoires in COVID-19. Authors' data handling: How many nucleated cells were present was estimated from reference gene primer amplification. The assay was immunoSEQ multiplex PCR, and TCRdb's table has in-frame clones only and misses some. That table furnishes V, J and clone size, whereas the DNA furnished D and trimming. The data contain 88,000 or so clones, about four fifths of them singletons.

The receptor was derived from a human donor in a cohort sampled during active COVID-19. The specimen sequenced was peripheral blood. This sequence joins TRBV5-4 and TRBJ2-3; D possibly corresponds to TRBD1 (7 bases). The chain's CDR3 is CASRDQGGSSTDTQYF. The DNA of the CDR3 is TGTGCCAGCAGGGACCAGGGGGGATCTAGCACAGATACGCAGTATTTT.